This entry lists 11 T cell receptor beta chains sequenced from one sample in a study of spatial heterogeneity in lung cancer. MiXCR was run by TCRdb on the 5' RACE reads, yielding one entry per CDR3 protein. The table includes around 18,000 distinct CDR3 sequences, about 9% detected once. Indicated time point: blood at routine non-recurrence follow-up after resection. The sequences come from PBMCs, collected at follow-up. These receptors all come from a male donor with early-stage non-small cell lung cancer.

This clonotype showed up many times. The gene calls are TRBV5-1 and TRBJ2-3, with D hard to call. CDR1 is SGHRS, CDR2 YFSETQ, per germline. V was cut by 0 bases and J by 4 bases, with 9 bases left in between. This CDR3 region has 14 residues. CDR3 nucleotide sequence: TGCGCCAGCAGCTTGGTAGGGTACCCAGATACGCAGTATTTT. Protein sequence: CASSLVGYPDTQYF.

This clonotype is categorized as medium-sized (0.01 to 0.1%). V gene TRBV6-2 or TRBV6-3 combines with J gene TRBJ2-5, with 14 bases aligning to TRBD2. This CDR3 contains 19 residues. With 5 bases clipped from V and 1 base from J, the junction kept 12 bases outside the gene matches. Germline values: CDR1 MNHEY, CDR2 SVGEGT. The CDR3 nucleotides read TGTGCCAGCAGTGCGACACTCGGGACTAGCGGGAGAAGCCAAGAGACCCAGTACTTC. This translates into CASSATLGTSGRSQETQYF.

On this clonotype itself: A junction end diverges from the germline sequence, so it may reflect a read error. The CDR3 loop is CGVLTGRGVAEAFF. The CDR3 DNA is TGCGGCGTCCTGACAGGGAGGGGAGTGGCTGAAGCTTTCTTT. The chain carries TRBV29-1 and TRBJ1-1, with 7 positions matching TRBD1. The length of the CDR3 is 14 residues. Germline CDR1 and CDR2: SQVTM and ANQGSEA.

About this clonotype: Given a much more abundant clone one base away, this may be a read error. The chain couples TRBV2 to TRBJ2-1; D call uncertain. Germline lookup yields CDR1 SNHLY and CDR2 FYNNEI. This CDR3 contains 14 residues. This CDR3 is CTSSVSSAYNEQFF. The CDR3 DNA reads as TGTACCAGCAGTGTAAGCAGTGCCTACAATGAGCAGTTCTTC.

This clonotype came up many times. This chain joins TRBV6-2 or TRBV6-3 and TRBJ2-7; TRBD1 aligns across 10 bases. Trimming removed 0 bases from V and 2 bases from J; junction bases left unmatched: 4. The CDR3 loop spans 16 amino acids. Germline values: CDR1 MNHEY, CDR2 SVGEGT. CDR3 nucleotide sequence: TGTGCCAGCAGTTACTCGAGGGACAGGGGTCCCTACGAGCAGTACTTC. Encoded protein: CASSYSRDRGPYEQYF.

This clonotype was counted a few times. The V and J genes are TRBV2 and TRBJ2-1; 10 bases fit TRBD2. Germline values: CDR1 SNHLY, CDR2 FYNNEI. The CDR3 loop spans 14 amino acids. The V and J ends lost 5 bases and 5 bases, in that order; junction bases with no gene match: 3. CDR3 protein: CASSWLAGDNEQFF. In DNA, the CDR3 is TGTGCCAGCAGTTGGCTAGCGGGGGACAATGAGCAGTTCTTC.

This clonotype was detected only once. The rearrangement links TRBV7-9 to TRBJ1-1; no clear D gene. Germline values: CDR1 SEHNR, CDR2 FQNEAQ (reference sequence). The CDR3 contains 14 residues. V lost 5 bases and J lost 3, with 13 bases in between. In DNA form, the CDR3 reads TGTGCCAGCAGCCCCAATGGCTTCGACACTGAAGCTTTCTTT. Translation gives CASSPNGFDTEAFF.

This clonotype was counted ten times or more. The CDR3 is CASSLGIEAFF. CDR3 nucleotide sequence: TGTGCCAGCAGCTTAGGAATAGAAGCTTTCTTT. The V call is TRBV7-9, the J call TRBJ1-1; D not resolved. V lost 1 base and J 8 bases, leaving 5 bases between the germline ends. Germline V lookup: CDR1 SEHNR, CDR2 FQNEAQ (reference sequence). The CDR3 consists of 11 residues.

The genes are TRBV29-1 and TRBJ2-1, with 11 bases lining up with TRBD2. The germline V gene encodes CDR1 SQVTM and CDR2 ANQGSEA. V was pared by 6 bases and J by 9 bases, with 10 bases of the junction left unmatched. The CDR3 is 14 amino acids. This chain's CDR3 is CSVVLAGGVAEQFF. The CDR3 nucleotides are TGCAGCGTAGTCCTAGCGGGGGGAGTTGCTGAGCAGTTCTTC.

This clonotype came up a few times. The V gene is TRBV7-2, the J gene TRBJ2-3, with TRBD2 matching 7 bases. CDR1 is SGHTA and CDR2 is FQGNSA in the germline V gene. The length of the CDR3 is 13 residues. Trimming at V came to 9 bases and at J to 6 bases, leaving 9 bases not matched to a gene. The DNA of the CDR3 is TGTGCCAGTTCAGCGGGGCCTTATGATACGCAGTATTTT. As protein: CASSAGPYDTQYF.

This clonotype was recorded at least ten times. Compared with germline, one end of the junction differs, possibly owing to a read error. The chain employs TRBV4-3 and TRBJ2-2; no clear D gene. The CDR3 runs 13 residues. CDR1 is LGHNA and CDR2 is YSLEER in the germline V gene. For the CDR3, the DNA is TGCGCCAGCAGTCAAGACCTAACCGGGGAGCTGTTTTTT. Amino acids: CASSQDLTGELFF.